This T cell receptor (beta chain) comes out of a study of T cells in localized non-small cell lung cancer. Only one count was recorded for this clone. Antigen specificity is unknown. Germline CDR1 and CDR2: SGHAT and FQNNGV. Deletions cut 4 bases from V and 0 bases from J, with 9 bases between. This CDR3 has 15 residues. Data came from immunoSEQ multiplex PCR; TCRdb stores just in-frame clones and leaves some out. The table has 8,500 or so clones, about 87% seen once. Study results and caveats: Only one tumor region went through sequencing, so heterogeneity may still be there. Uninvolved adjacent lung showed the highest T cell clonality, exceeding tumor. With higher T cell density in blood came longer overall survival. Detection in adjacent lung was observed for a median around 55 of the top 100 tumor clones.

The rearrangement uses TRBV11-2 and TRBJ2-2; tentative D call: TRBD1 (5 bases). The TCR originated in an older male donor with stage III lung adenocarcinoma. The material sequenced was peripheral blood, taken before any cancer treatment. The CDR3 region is CASSSDKTNTGELFF. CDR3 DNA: TGTGCCAGCAGCTCGGACAAGACGAACACCGGGGAGCTGTTTTTT.